This T cell receptor beta chain emerged from a study of T cell changes during pregnancy in multiple sclerosis. This table comes from immunoSEQ multiplex PCR, and its TCRdb copy is limited to in-frame clones, with some not included. Here the sample spans under 120,000 clones, 91% being singletons. The J segment lost 6 bases and the V segment lost 0 bases, leaving 5 bases of the junction unmatched. CDR3 length equals 15 residues. Germline V gene lookup returns CDR1 SGHTA and CDR2 FQGNSA. The sequences come from peripheral blood, collected after pregnancy. The chain recombines TRBV7-2 with TRBJ1-5; 7 bases match TRBD1. The TCR comes from a female donor with multiple sclerosis, enrolled in a pregnancy study. Written as DNA, the CDR3 is TGTGCCAGCAGCTTAGCGATAGGGGGCGGTCAGCCCCAGCATTTT. The encoded protein is CASSLAIGGGQPQHF. The variable domain in full, with the rest retrieved from reference TRBV7-2 and TRBJ1-5, is GAGVSQSPSNKVTEKGKDVELRCDPISGHTALYWYRQSLGQGLEFLIYFQGNSAPDKSGLPSDRFSAERTGGSVSTLTIQRTQQEDSAVYLCASSLAIGGGQPQHFGDGTRLSIL.